This T cell receptor (beta chain) appears in the sequencing data of a study of shared clonotypes between healthy human individuals. Whole-study context: Plates per donor: three CD4 naive, three CD4 memory, two CD8 naive, one CD8 memory.

Only CD45RO-negative cells positively selected for CCR7 counted as naive CD8 cells, so terminally differentiated effector memory CD45RA+ cells were excluded. The CDR3 has 14 amino acids. J gave up 3 bases and V 2 bases, and 3 bases lay outside the gene matches. Germline-derived CDR1 and CDR2 are SGDLS and YYNGEE. Repertoires were generated with immunoSEQ multiplex PCR, while TCRdb's copy carries only in-frame clones and drops some. This table holds 600,000 or so clones, roughly 98% found once. The TCR originated in a young man in good health. The material sequenced was naive CD8+ T cells sorted from blood. The chain links TRBV9 to TRBJ1-1; 8 bases fit TRBD1. CDR3 nucleotide sequence: TGTGCCAGCAGCGTCGGACAGGGTTACACTGAAGCTTTCTTT. Translation gives CASSVGQGYTEAFF.